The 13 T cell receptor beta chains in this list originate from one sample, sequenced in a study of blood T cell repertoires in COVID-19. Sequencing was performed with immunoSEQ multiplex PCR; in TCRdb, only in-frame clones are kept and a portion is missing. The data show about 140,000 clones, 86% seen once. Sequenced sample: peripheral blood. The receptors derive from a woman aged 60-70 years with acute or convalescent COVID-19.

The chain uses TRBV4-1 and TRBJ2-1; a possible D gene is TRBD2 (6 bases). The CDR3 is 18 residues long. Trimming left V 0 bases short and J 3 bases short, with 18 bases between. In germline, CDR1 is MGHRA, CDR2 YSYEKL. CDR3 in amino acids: CASSQELRLVLGYNEQFF. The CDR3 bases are TGCGCCAGCAGCCAAGAACTAAGACTAGTTTTAGGCTACAATGAGCAGTTCTTC.

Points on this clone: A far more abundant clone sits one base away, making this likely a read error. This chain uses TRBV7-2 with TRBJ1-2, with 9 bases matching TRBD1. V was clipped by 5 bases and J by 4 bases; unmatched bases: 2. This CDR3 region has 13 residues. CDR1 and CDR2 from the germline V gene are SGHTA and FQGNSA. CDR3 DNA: TGTGCCAGCAGCGTGGACAGGGGCTATGGCTACACCTTC. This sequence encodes CASSVDRGYGYTF.

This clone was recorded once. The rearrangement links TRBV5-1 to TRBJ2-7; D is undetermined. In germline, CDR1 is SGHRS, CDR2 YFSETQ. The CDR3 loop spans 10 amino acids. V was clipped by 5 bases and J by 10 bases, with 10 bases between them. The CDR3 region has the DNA TGCGCCAGCAGGCTGCGAGTACAGTACTTC. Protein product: CASRLRVQYF.

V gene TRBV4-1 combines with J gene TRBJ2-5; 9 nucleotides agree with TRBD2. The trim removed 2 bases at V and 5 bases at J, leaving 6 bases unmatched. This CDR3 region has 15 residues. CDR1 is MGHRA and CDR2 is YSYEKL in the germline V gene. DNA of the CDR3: TGCGCCAGCAGCCAAACCGGGACTAGCTGGGAGACCCAGTACTTC. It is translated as CASSQTGTSWETQYF.

CDR3 nucleotide sequence: TGTGCCAGCAGCGGGGCCGGGAATACCGGGGAGCTGTTTTTT. This translates into CASSGAGNTGELFF. The rearrangement joins TRBV9 to TRBJ2-2; a weak D match, TRBD2 (5 bases). CDR3 length equals 14 residues. Germline V gene data show CDR1 as SGDLS and CDR2 as YYNGEE. Trimming removed 3 bases at V and 5 bases at J, with 11 bases between.

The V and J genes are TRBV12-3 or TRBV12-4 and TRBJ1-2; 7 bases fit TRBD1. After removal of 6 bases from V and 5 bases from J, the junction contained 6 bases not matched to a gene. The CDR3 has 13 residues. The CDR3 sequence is CASRRQGVYGYTF. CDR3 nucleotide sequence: TGTGCCAGCAGACGACAGGGAGTTTATGGCTACACCTTC.

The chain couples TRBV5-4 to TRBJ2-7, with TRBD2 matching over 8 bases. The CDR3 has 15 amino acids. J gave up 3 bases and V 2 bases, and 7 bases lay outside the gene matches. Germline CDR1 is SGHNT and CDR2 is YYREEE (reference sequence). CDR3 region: CASSFGGGFDYEQYF. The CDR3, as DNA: TGTGCCAGCAGCTTCGGGGGGGGTTTTGACTACGAGCAGTACTTC.

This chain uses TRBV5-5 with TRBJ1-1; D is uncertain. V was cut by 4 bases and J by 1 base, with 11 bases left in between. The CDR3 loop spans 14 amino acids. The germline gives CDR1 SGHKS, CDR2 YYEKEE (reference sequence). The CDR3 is CASSPYNQNTEAFF. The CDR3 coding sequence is TGTGCCAGCAGCCCATACAACCAGAACACTGAAGCTTTCTTT.

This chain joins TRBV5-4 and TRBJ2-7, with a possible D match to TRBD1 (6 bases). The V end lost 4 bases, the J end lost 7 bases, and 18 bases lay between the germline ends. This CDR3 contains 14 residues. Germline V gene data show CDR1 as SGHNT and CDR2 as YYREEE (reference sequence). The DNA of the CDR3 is TGTGCCAGCAGCCTCCCCGACGGGACACTGGAGCAGTACTTC. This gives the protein CASSLPDGTLEQYF. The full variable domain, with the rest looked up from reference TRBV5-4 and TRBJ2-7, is ETGVTQSPTHLIKTRGQQVTLRCSSQSGHNTVSWYQQALGQGPQFIFQYYREEENGRGNFPPRFSGLQFPNYSSELNVNALELDDSALYLCASSLPDGTLEQYFGPGTRLTVT.

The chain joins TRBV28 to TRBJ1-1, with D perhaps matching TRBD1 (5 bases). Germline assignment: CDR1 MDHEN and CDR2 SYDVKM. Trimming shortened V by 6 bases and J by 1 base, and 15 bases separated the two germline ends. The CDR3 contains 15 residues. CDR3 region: CASREGPRANTEAFF. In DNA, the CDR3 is TGTGCCAGCAGGGAAGGGCCCAGGGCGAACACTGAAGCTTTCTTT.

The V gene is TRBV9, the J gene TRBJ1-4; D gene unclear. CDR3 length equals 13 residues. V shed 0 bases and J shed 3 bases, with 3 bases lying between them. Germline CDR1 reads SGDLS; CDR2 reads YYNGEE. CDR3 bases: TGTGCCAGCAGCGTAGACTCTAATGAAAAACTGTTTTTT. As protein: CASSVDSNEKLFF.

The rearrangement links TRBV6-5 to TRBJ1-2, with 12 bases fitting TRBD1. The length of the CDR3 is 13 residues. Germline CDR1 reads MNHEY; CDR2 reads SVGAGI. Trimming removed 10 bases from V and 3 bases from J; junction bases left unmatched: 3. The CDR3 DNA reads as TGTGCCATCGGGACAGGGGGCCACTATGGCTACACCTTC. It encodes CAIGTGGHYGYTF.

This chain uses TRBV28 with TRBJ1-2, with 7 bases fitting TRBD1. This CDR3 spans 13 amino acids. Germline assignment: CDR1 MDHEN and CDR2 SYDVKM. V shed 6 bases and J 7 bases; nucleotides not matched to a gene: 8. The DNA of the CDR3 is TGTGCCAGCAGGCTGGCCAGGGGGATTGGCTACACCTTC. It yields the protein CASRLARGIGYTF.